This T cell receptor (beta chain) derives from a study of blood T cell repertoires in COVID-19. TCRdb's copy holds only in-frame clones and misses some; the assay was immunoSEQ multiplex PCR. The table includes roughly 150,000 clones, around 84% detected once. In germline, CDR1 is MNHNS, CDR2 SASEGT. The V and J ends lost 3 bases and 9 bases, in that order; junction bases with no gene match: 8. CDR3 length equals 14 residues. V usage is TRBV6-1 and J usage is TRBJ1-5; 7 bases fit TRBD1. Sequences were obtained from PBMCs or T cells enriched from blood (not recorded which). The TCR sequence derives from a man in his forties or fifties who had recovered from COVID-19. Here the CDR3 reads CASSETGLGGPQHF. The CDR3, as DNA: TGTGCCAGCAGTGAGACAGGGCTGGGGGGGCCCCAGCATTTT.